The sequence of this T cell receptor (beta chain) was determined in a study of CD8+CD57+ T cells in acquired aplastic anemia. Study details: DNA per sorted CD4+ or CD8+ sample ranged about 0.2 to 30 ug, averaging roughly 3.3 ug. Study-level points and caveats: No significant difference in CD8+ Simpson's diversity was found between patients and controls.

Germline assignment: CDR1 SQVTM and CDR2 ANQGSEA. This CDR3 is 12 amino acids long. V was cut by 3 bases and J by 8 bases, with 13 bases left in between. On this clonotype itself: Its target is unknown.

Selection for sequencing was limited to patients who had shown CD8+CD57+ cell expansion by flow cytometry. There were no patients without severe acquired aplastic anemia. Sampling of blood occurred while the patients had still received no therapy. TCR beta VDJ and CDR3 profiling used genomic DNA as template. TCRdb ran MiXCR on the reads and lists one entry per CDR3 protein. Found here are about 190,000 distinct CDR3 sequences, approximately 48% of them singletons; the top ten hold over 7.5%. This clonotype was sampled from a human donor with aplastic anemia. The material sequenced was sorted CD4+, CD8+, or CD8+CD57+ T cells (not recorded which) from PBMCs. The chain employs TRBV29-1 and TRBJ1-1, with D hard to call. The CDR3 spells CSVEGNGQEAFF. The CDR3 coding sequence is TGCAGCGTTGAGGGCAATGGCCAAGAAGCTTTCTTT. The entire variable domain, with the rest obtained from reference TRBV29-1 and TRBJ1-1, is as follows: SAVISQKPSRDICQRGTSLTIQCQVDSQVTMMFWYRQQPGQSLTLIATANQGSEATYESGFVIDKFPISRPNLTFSTLTVSNMSPEDSSIYLCSVEGNGQEAFFGQGTRLTVV.